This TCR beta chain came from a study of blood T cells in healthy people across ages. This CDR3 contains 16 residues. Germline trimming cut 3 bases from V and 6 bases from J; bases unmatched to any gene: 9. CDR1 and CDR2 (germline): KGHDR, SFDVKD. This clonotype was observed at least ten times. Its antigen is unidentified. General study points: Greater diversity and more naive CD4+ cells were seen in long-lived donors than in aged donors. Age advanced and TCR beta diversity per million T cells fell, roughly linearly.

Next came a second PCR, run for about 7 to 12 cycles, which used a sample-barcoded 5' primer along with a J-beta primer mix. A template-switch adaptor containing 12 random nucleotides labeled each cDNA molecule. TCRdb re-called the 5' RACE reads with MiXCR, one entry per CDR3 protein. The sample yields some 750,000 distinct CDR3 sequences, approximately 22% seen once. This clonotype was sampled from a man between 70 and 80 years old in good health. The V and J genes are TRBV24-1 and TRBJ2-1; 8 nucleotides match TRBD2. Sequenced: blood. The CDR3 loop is CATSDPPRTSTNEQFF. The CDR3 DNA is TGTGCCACCAGTGATCCGCCAAGGACTAGCACCAATGAGCAGTTCTTC.